This T cell receptor beta chain emerged from a study of technical replicates of blood from a handful of donors (dated by TCRdb to about 2017). Reading from cysteine to phenylalanine, the CDR3 counts 13 amino acids. Only CDR3 DNA remains: 39 bases, in frame from the first base. For this chain, trimming is 6 bases at the V end and 8 bases at the J end, and the number of junction bases without a gene match is 6. Reading the germline V gene (reference sequence) gives CDR1 MNHNY and CDR2 SVGAGI. Notes on this clone: Its antigen remains undetermined. Per-nucleotide qualities are absent, and no much larger clonotype sits a single base away.

The library was made by the immunoSEQ multiplex PCR assay. Held by TCRdb, this immuneACCESS table contains in-frame sequences only and omits some clones. Under half of the omission traces to an unresolved V gene where checked; the cause of the rest is unknown. Within this sample are tens of thousands of clones, with 75% to 95% of them counted one time only. 0.37% of the sample lies in the top ten. Sequencing was performed on T cells isolated from PBMCs. The TCR originated in a human donor in good health. Some clones in this sample may be carry-over from other donors' samples. This chain is built from TRBV6-6 and TRBJ1-2, and TRBD1 aligns with 10 junction nucleotides. The CDR3 region: CASRRQGARGYTF. Read as DNA, the sequence is TGTGCCAGCAGAAGACAGGGGGCTCGAGGCTACACCTTC.